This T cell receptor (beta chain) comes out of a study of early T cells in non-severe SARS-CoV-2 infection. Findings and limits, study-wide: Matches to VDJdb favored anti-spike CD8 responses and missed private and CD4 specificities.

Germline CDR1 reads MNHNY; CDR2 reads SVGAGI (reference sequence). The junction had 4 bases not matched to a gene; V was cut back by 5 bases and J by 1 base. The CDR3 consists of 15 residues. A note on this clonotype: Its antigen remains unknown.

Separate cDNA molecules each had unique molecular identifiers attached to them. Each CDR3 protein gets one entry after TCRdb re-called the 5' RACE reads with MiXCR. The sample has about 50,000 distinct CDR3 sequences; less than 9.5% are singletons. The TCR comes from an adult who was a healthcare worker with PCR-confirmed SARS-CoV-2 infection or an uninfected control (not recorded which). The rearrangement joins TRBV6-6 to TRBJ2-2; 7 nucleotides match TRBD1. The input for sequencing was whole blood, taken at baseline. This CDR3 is CASSRRQGNTGELFF. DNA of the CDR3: TGTGCCAGCAGTCGTAGACAGGGGAACACCGGGGAGCTGTTTTTT.